A single sample is the source of the 22 T cell receptor beta chains below, sequenced in a study of blood T cell repertoires in COVID-19 (dated by TCRdb to about 2020). The method was the immunoSEQ multiplex PCR assay. In its TCRdb copy, this immuneACCESS table keeps in-frame sequences only and misses some clones. Where compared with another copy, unresolved V genes explain less than half of these, and the others have no known cause. This sample has fewer than 250,000 clones in its table, and about 82% of those were observed once. Roughly 2% of the sample lies in the top ten. The sample comprised PBMCs or T cells enriched from blood (not recorded which). The source is a woman between 50 and 59 years old who had recovered from COVID-19.

This chain links TRBV2 with TRBJ2-7; the match to TRBD2 covers 7 bases. The trim removed 6 bases at V and 3 bases at J, leaving 8 bases unmatched. This CDR3 contains 14 residues. Germline V gene lookup returns CDR1 SNHLY and CDR2 FYNNEI. The CDR3 DNA reads TGTGCCAGCAGGGCTAGCGGTTCGATCTACGAGCAGTACTTC. Protein: CASRASGSIYEQYF. Full variable domain (rest looked up from reference TRBV2 and TRBJ2-7): EPEVTQTPSHQVTQMGQEVILRCVPISNHLYFYWYRQILGQKVEFLVSFYNNEISEKSEIFDDQFSVERPDGSNFTLKIRSTKLEDSAMYFCASRASGSIYEQYFGPGTRLTVT.

The chain joins TRBV9 to TRBJ1-4, with D possibly TRBD1 on 6 matching bases. CDR3 length: 14 residues. Trimming removed 5 bases from V and 5 bases from J, with 13 bases in between. Germline-derived CDR1 and CDR2 are SGDLS and YYNGEE. The CDR3 DNA follows: TGTGCCAGCAGTGTCTCGGACAGAAATGAAAAACTGTTTTTT. Amino acid sequence: CASSVSDRNEKLFF.

The rearrangement joins TRBV7-8 to TRBJ1-2; TRBD1 agrees at 7 bases. This CDR3 spans 17 amino acids. The V and J ends lost 1 base and 5 bases, in that order; junction bases with no gene match: 13. Germline V gene data show CDR1 as SGHVS and CDR2 as FQNEAQ. The CDR3 DNA follows: TGTGCCAGCAGCTTAGGCGTAGGGACAGCTGGGGGGTATGGCTACACCTTC. This gives the protein CASSLGVGTAGGYGYTF.

The rearrangement uses TRBV30 and TRBJ1-6; the D gene is possibly TRBD1 (6 bases). Trimming removed 2 bases from V and 6 bases from J, with 17 bases in between. Germline V gene data show CDR1 as GTSNPN and CDR2 as SVGIG (reference sequence). The CDR3 has 16 residues. CDR3 bases: TGTGCCTGGAGTACCTCCGGGACAAGTACTAATTCACCCCTCCACTTT. This gives the protein CAWSTSGTSTNSPLHF.

The rearrangement uses TRBV7-2 and TRBJ1-2; D not resolved. This CDR3 is built from 12 residues. V lost 8 bases, J lost 4 bases, and 11 bases lay in between. Germline lookup yields CDR1 SGHTA and CDR2 FQGNSA. The CDR3 DNA follows: TGTGCCAGCTCAATGCTAAGCTATGGCTACACCTTC. It is translated as CASSMLSYGYTF. The full variable domain, completed using reference TRBV7-2 and TRBJ1-2, is GAGVSQSPSNKVTEKGKDVELRCDPISGHTALYWYRQSLGQGLEFLIYFQGNSAPDKSGLPSDRFSAERTGGSVSTLTIQRTQQEDSAVYLCASSMLSYGYTFGSGTRLTVV.

V and J are TRBV19 and TRBJ2-7, with TRBD2 matching over 12 bases. The trim removed 5 bases at V and 3 bases at J, leaving 5 bases unmatched. Per germline, CDR1 LNHDA and CDR2 SQIVND (reference sequence). The CDR3 sequence is 15 residues long. This CDR3 reads CASSVLAGGDYEQYF. CDR3 in DNA: TGTGCCAGTAGTGTACTAGCGGGAGGCGACTACGAGCAGTACTTC.

V gene TRBV3-1 (or the pseudogene TRBV3-2) combines with J gene TRBJ2-2; D not certain. The germline V gene has CDR1 LGHDT and CDR2 YNNKEL (reference sequence). The CDR3 sequence is 14 residues long. V dropped 2 bases and J dropped 3 bases, with 7 bases sitting between them. DNA of the CDR3: TGTGCCAGCAGCCAACGCGTGGACACCGGGGAGCTGTTTTTT. Encoded protein: CASSQRVDTGELFF.

This rearrangement joins TRBV18 to TRBJ1-1, with no clear D. This CDR3 spans 13 amino acids. The ends were cut back, 4 bases at V and 4 bases at J, with 10 bases in the middle. Germline V gives CDR1 KGHSH, CDR2 LQKENI. The CDR3 sequence: CASSLAGLTEAFF. In DNA form, the CDR3 reads TGTGCCAGCTCACTGGCTGGTCTCACTGAAGCTTTCTTT.

V and J are TRBV4-2 and TRBJ1-3; D unclear. V was trimmed by 2 bases and J by 0 bases, leaving 8 bases between them. Germline V CDR1 and CDR2: LGHNA, YNFKEQ. This CDR3 has 15 amino acids. CDR3 loop: CASSQPGSSGNTIYF. Here the CDR3 DNA reads TGTGCCAGCAGCCAACCGGGAAGCTCTGGAAACACCATATATTTT.

This chain uses TRBV5-1 with TRBJ2-7, with TRBD1 matching over 9 bases. The V gene's germline CDR1 is SGHRS and CDR2 YFSETQ. CDR3 size: 13 residues. With 6 bases clipped from V and 4 bases from J, the junction kept 5 bases outside the gene matches. CDR3 loop: CASTRTGEYEQYF. CDR3 bases: TGCGCCAGCACACGGACAGGGGAATACGAGCAGTACTTC.

This chain connects TRBV5-6 to TRBJ2-2; a weak D match, TRBD1 (6 bases). This CDR3 is 15 amino acids long. Germline V CDR1 and CDR2: SGHDT, YYEEEE. V was trimmed by 0 bases and J by 3 bases, leaving 9 bases between them. CDR3 residues: CASSLAGVHTGELFF. Here the CDR3 DNA reads TGTGCCAGCAGCTTGGCAGGGGTGCACACCGGGGAGCTGTTTTTT. Full variable domain (rest looked up from reference TRBV5-6 and TRBJ2-2): DAGVTQSPTHLIKTRGQQVTLRCSPKSGHDTVSWYQQALGQGPQFIFQYYEEEERQRGNFPDRFSGHQFPNYSSELNVNALLLGDSALYLCASSLAGVHTGELFFGEGSRLTVL.

This clone is a singleton in its sample. The chain uses TRBV6-2 or TRBV6-3 and TRBJ2-7; unclear D gene. V lost 1 base to trimming and J lost 1 base, with 8 bases between them. The V gene's germline CDR1 is MNHEY and CDR2 SVGEGT. The CDR3 is made up of 14 amino acids. The DNA of the CDR3 is TGTGCCAGCAGTTACTTTTTAGATTCCTACGAGCAGTACTTC. Protein: CASSYFLDSYEQYF.

The genes are TRBV3-1 (or the pseudogene TRBV3-2) and TRBJ1-6, with a weak D call TRBD1 (5 bases). CDR1 and CDR2 from the germline V gene are LGHDT and YNNKEL (reference sequence). Trimming pared 1 base from V and 6 bases from J, leaving 16 bases between. The CDR3 sequence is 17 residues long. CDR3 residues: CASSQGGGDRSNSPLHF. CDR3 DNA sequence: TGTGCCAGCAGCCAAGGAGGCGGGGACCGGTCTAATTCACCCCTCCACTTT.

This clone has a handful of counts. The V call is TRBV9, the J call TRBJ2-1; a possible D gene is TRBD2 (5 bases). V gave up 2 bases and J gave up 6 bases, with 12 bases separating them. CDR3 length: 14 amino acids. Germline values: CDR1 SGDLS, CDR2 YYNGEE. The CDR3, as DNA: TGTGCCAGCAGCGTCAGAGGGTATCGCAATGAGCAGTTCTTC. Its protein is CASSVRGYRNEQFF.

This clone was detected a few times. V is TRBV7-9 and J is TRBJ1-1; 10 bases fit TRBD1. V dropped 3 bases and J dropped 7; count of bases not matched to a gene: 5. CDR1 is SEHNR, CDR2 FQNEAQ, per germline (reference sequence). The CDR3 consists of 14 residues. The CDR3 DNA reads TGTGCCAGCAGCTTGGACCGGACAGGGGGTGAAGCTTTCTTT. Translating it yields CASSLDRTGGEAFF. Supplemented by reference TRBV7-9 and TRBJ1-1, the full variable domain reads DTGVSQNPRHKITKRGQNVTFRCDPISEHNRLYWYRQTLGQGPEFLTYFQNEAQLEKSRLLSDRFSAERPKGSFSTLEIQRTEQGDSAMYLCASSLDRTGGEAFFGQGTRLTVV.

The chain couples TRBV10-3 to TRBJ1-3; D is uncertain. The length of the CDR3 is 14 residues. Germline lookup yields CDR1 ENHRY and CDR2 SYGVKD. Trimming stripped 4 bases from V and 4 bases from J, with 11 bases between. The CDR3 sequence: CAISGAGLGNTIYF. The CDR3 region has the DNA TGTGCCATCAGTGGGGCTGGCCTGGGAAACACCATATATTTT.

This clone has just one count. This chain links TRBV28 with TRBJ1-6; D ambiguous. The germline gives CDR1 MDHEN, CDR2 SYDVKM. The germline V and J ends were trimmed by 5 bases and 1 base, with 12 bases remaining between them. This CDR3 spans 16 amino acids. As DNA, the CDR3 is TGTGCCAGCAGTCCCATACTTTTTTCCTATAATTCACCCCTCCACTTT. Its translation: CASSPILFSYNSPLHF.

V is TRBV19 and J is TRBJ1-5; a weak D match, TRBD1 (6 bases). This CDR3 is built from 14 residues. Germline V gene sequence: CDR1 LNHDA, CDR2 SQIVND (reference sequence). V lost 4 bases to trimming and J lost 3 bases, with 10 bases between them. CDR3 sequence reads: CASSKQGNNQPQHF. CDR3 nucleotide sequence: TGTGCCAGTAGTAAACAGGGAAACAATCAGCCCCAGCATTTT. The variable domain in full, with the rest retrieved from reference TRBV19 and TRBJ1-5, is DGGITQSPKYLFRKEGQNVTLSCEQNLNHDAMYWYRQDPGQGLRLIYYSQIVNDFQKGDIAEGYSVSREKKESFPLTVTSAQKNPTAFYLCASSKQGNNQPQHFGDGTRLSIL.

The V gene is TRBV12-5, the J gene TRBJ2-1; D not resolved. The CDR3 length is 12 residues. Germline V gene data show CDR1 as LGHNT and CDR2 as FRNRAP. V was shortened by 6 bases and J by 8 bases, with 11 bases between the two germline ends. This chain's CDR3 is CASGTVGDEQFF. The CDR3 bases are TGTGCTAGTGGAACAGTAGGTGATGAGCAGTTCTTC.

The chain couples TRBV5-1 to TRBJ1-5, with 10 bases fitting TRBD1. The CDR3 length is 14 residues. V lost 2 bases and J lost 5; bases outside the gene matches: 1. Germline lookup yields CDR1 SGHRS and CDR2 YFSETQ. CDR3 protein: CASSFGTGDQPQHF. CDR3 in DNA: TGCGCCAGCAGCTTCGGGACAGGGGATCAGCCCCAGCATTTT. The full variable domain, rest sourced from reference TRBV5-1 and TRBJ1-5, is KAGVTQTPRYLIKTRGQQVTLSCSPISGHRSVSWYQQTPGQGLQFLFEYFSETQRNKGNFPGRFSGRQFSNSRSEMNVSTLELGDSALYLCASSFGTGDQPQHFGDGTRLSIL.

The rearrangement links TRBV18 to TRBJ1-2; D is possibly TRBD1 (6 bases). Between the trimmed V and J ends, which lost 6 bases and 3 bases, there was a span of 14 bases. The CDR3 is 14 amino acids. Per germline, CDR1 KGHSH and CDR2 LQKENI. The CDR3 loop is CASSRTASDYGYTF. CDR3 coding DNA: TGTGCCAGCTCCCGGACAGCCTCCGACTATGGCTACACCTTC.

The rearrangement links TRBV21-1 to TRBJ2-2; the table's TRBD1 call for D was not verified on the DNA. TRBV21-1 is given as a pseudogene. The length of the CDR3 is 16 residues. The CDR3 here is CASPTPGHPNTGELFF. The CDR3, as DNA: TGTGCCAGCCCCACCCCTGGACACCCGAACACCGGGGAGCTGTTTTTT.